This T cell receptor (beta chain) originates from a study of blood T cell repertoires in COVID-19. Study-wide context: COVID-19 samples from acute and convalescent phases originated in the United States, Italy and Spain.

Sequenced by immunoSEQ multiplex PCR; TCRdb stores in-frame clones only, minus some. The table records about 93,000 clones, 90% of them present only once. The sequencing sample was made of peripheral blood. The source is a human donor with active COVID-19. The donor label of this sample is uncertain.

In DNA form, the CDR3 reads TGTGCCAGCAGTTACAGTCCGGGTTCGGCTGAAGCTTTCTTT. It is translated as CASSYSPGSAEAFF. The chain links TRBV6-2 or TRBV6-3 to TRBJ1-1; D is ambiguous. V lost 2 bases to trimming and J lost 6 bases, with 13 bases between them. Germline V gene lookup returns CDR1 MNHEY and CDR2 SVGEGT. The CDR3 runs 14 residues.